The 26 T cell receptor beta chains presented below share a single source sample, sequenced in a study of metastatic and nonmetastatic thyroid tumors. Treatment of any kind had been given to no patient before thyroid surgery. TCRdb re-clonotyped the PCR reads via MiXCR. The repertoire includes some 20,000 clones, roughly 36% of them detected once, and 29% sits in the top ten. The material sequenced was tumor tissue. All receptors come from a female donor with papillary thyroid cancer or a benign thyroid nodule (not recorded which). Some clones in this sample may be carry-over from other donors' samples.

This clone was counted between two and nine times. The V and J genes are TRBV6-2 or TRBV6-3 and TRBJ2-7; 7 positions agree with TRBD2. CDR1 is MNHEY, CDR2 SVGEGT, per germline. The CDR3 is made up of 15 amino acids. The junction had 3 bases not matched to a gene; V was cut back by 0 bases and J by 1 base. The DNA for the CDR3 is TGTGCCAGCAGTTACTCGAGGGAGGGATCCTACGAGCAGTACTTC. Residues: CASSYSREGSYEQYF.

This clone was found a few times. DNA of the CDR3: TGTGCCAGCAGTGACGGGACAGGGGTCTTGGAGCAGTACTTC. Residues: CASSDGTGVLEQYF. The chain is built from TRBV6-2 or TRBV6-3 and TRBJ2-7; 10 bases agree with TRBD1. The germline CDR1 and CDR2 sequences are MNHEY and SVGEGT. After removal of 5 bases from V and 7 bases from J, the junction contained 8 bases not matched to a gene. The CDR3 has 14 amino acids.

Concerning this clone itself: No conserved phenylalanine or tryptophan is present at the end of the CDR3, so a read error is the likely explanation. No DNA is shown, since the ends of the CDR3 on it are uncertain; the CDR3 is the one TCRdb lists. The chain couples TRBV19 to TRBJ2-7; the table's D call TRBD2 went unverified against the DNA. Germline V lookup: CDR1 LNHDA, CDR2 SQIVND (reference sequence). The CDR3 length is 9 residues, termini included. CDR3 region: CASSRLQSP.

The chain has TRBV11-3 and TRBJ2-1; a weak D match, TRBD2 (5 bases). The V gene's germline CDR1 is SGHNT and CDR2 YENEEA. The ends were cut back, 2 bases at V and 7 bases at J, with 12 bases in the middle. CDR3 length: 14 residues. CDR3 residues: CASSLTTSGNEQFF. As DNA, the CDR3 is TGTGCCAGCAGCTTAACTACCTCGGGGAATGAGCAGTTCTTC. Looking up the rest from reference TRBV11-3 and TRBJ2-1 gives the full variable domain: EAGVVQSPRYKIIEKKQPVAFWCNPISGHNTLYWYLQNLGQGPELLIRYENEEAVDDSQLPKDRFSAERLKGVDSTLKIQPAELGDSAVYLCASSLTTSGNEQFFGPGTRLTVL.

The chain has TRBV28 and TRBJ1-3; D not resolved. The CDR3 runs 14 residues. CDR1 MDHEN and CDR2 SYDVKM come from the germline V gene. Trimming cost V 5 bases and J 3 bases, with 11 bases left between them. CDR3 in amino acids: CASSPHLVGNTIYF. Here the CDR3 DNA reads TGTGCCAGCAGTCCTCACCTTGTTGGAAACACCATATATTTT. The complete variable domain, with remaining parts taken from reference TRBV28 and TRBJ1-3, reads DVKVTQSSRYLVKRTGEKVFLECVQDMDHENMFWYRQDPGLGLRLIYFSYDVKMKEKGDIPEGYSVSREKKERFSLILESASTNQTSMYLCASSPHLVGNTIYFGEGSWLTVV.

On this clone: Since a much larger clone is just one base distant, this may be a read error. The rearrangement joins TRBV2 to TRBJ2-7; D is unclear. This CDR3 comprises 14 residues. Germline CDR1 is SNHLY and CDR2 is FYNNEI. The V end lost 2 bases, the J end lost 6 bases, and 14 bases lay between the germline ends. This CDR3 is CASSESWQTCEQYF. In nucleotides, the CDR3 is TGTGCCAGCAGTGAAAGTTGGCAGACCTGCGAGCAGTACTTC.

The chain couples TRBV6-1 to TRBJ2-2; a weak D match, TRBD1 (6 bases). V was shortened by 6 bases and J by 0 bases, with 17 bases between the two germline ends. The CDR3 spans 17 residues. The germline V gene encodes CDR1 MNHNS and CDR2 SASEGT. CDR3: CASRNQGLRANTGELFF. CDR3 sequence (DNA): TGTGCCAGCAGAAATCAGGGGTTACGCGCGAACACCGGGGAGCTGTTTTTT.

Regarding this clone: One end of the junction varies from germline; a read error may be responsible. CDR3 residues: CASSLGTSWTGELFF. The DNA of the CDR3 is TGTGCTAGCAGCCTGGGGACCTCCTGGACCGGGGAGCTGTTTTTT. The gene calls are TRBV7-7 and TRBJ2-2, with D possibly called TRBD1 or TRBD2 (5 bases each). This CDR3 region has 15 residues. Germline V gives CDR1 SSHAT, CDR2 FNYEAQ (reference sequence).

This clone was counted only a few times. The V and J genes are TRBV6-5 and TRBJ1-2; 8 bases agree with TRBD1. CDR1 and CDR2 (germline): MNHEY, SVGAGI. The CDR3 extends over 16 amino acids. V shed 0 bases and J 3 bases; nucleotides not matched to a gene: 6. The CDR3 coding sequence is TGTGCCAGCAGTTACTCAACGACAGGGGCACACTATGGCTACACCTTC. As protein: CASSYSTTGAHYGYTF.

For the CDR3, the DNA is TGTGCCTTTAAGGGCAGGGGAAAATTGGGTGGCTACACCTTC. This translates into CAFKGRGKLGGYTF. This chain connects TRBV30 to TRBJ1-2; possible D gene TRBD1, 6 bases. Germline values: CDR1 GTSNPN, CDR2 SVGIG (reference sequence). This CDR3 region has 14 residues. The V gene lost 7 bases and the J gene lost 7 bases, with 22 bases spanning the gap.

In this sample, this clone turned up once. The chain has TRBV18 and TRBJ2-5; D call uncertain. The CDR3 totals 15 residues. Germline V gives CDR1 KGHSH, CDR2 LQKENI. V lost 3 bases and J lost 2, with 13 bases in between. This CDR3 is CASSPTPRKQETQYF. CDR3 nucleotide sequence: TGTGCCAGCTCACCGACCCCAAGGAAACAAGAGACCCAGTACTTC.

This clone has a single count. The chain employs TRBV9 and TRBJ2-6; D gene unclear. The CDR3 length is 13 residues. Germline V gives CDR1 SGDLS, CDR2 YYNGEE. Trimming took 5 bases from V and 0 from J, leaving 3 bases between them. Here the CDR3 DNA reads TGTGCCAGCAGTCACTCTGGGGCCAACGTCCTGACTTTC. It encodes CASSHSGANVLTF.

This clone appeared a few times. This rearrangement joins TRBV12-3 or TRBV12-4 to TRBJ1-2; D might be TRBD1 (5 bases). The germline V and J ends were trimmed by 5 bases and 1 base, with 17 bases remaining between them. This CDR3 contains 16 residues. The CDR3 region is CASSPPGDGSNYGYTF. DNA for the CDR3: TGTGCCAGCAGTCCTCCCGGGGACGGTAGTAACTATGGCTACACCTTC.

This clone was counted between two and nine times. The chain couples TRBV6-1 to TRBJ2-3; D is unclear. Germline V gene data show CDR1 as MNHNS and CDR2 as SASEGT. Trimming shortened V by 6 bases and J by 2 bases, and 12 bases separated the two germline ends. CDR3 size: 14 residues. CDR3 bases: TGTGCCAGCAGAGGCGAGTCGTTCACAGATACGCAGTATTTT. This codes for CASRGESFTDTQYF.

The chain links TRBV19 to TRBJ2-6; no clear D. The CDR3 has 15 residues. Between the trimmed V and J ends, which lost 1 base and 0 bases, there was a span of 4 bases. Germline CDR1 and CDR2: LNHDA and SQIVND (reference sequence). CDR3 sequence (DNA): TGTGCCAGTAGTATAGGCTTCTCTGGGGCCAACGTCCTGACTTTC. It is translated as CASSIGFSGANVLTF.

This chain links TRBV28 with TRBJ2-2; 8 bases are shared with TRBD2. V shed 6 bases, J shed 4 bases, and the junction held 7 bases outside the gene matches. Germline CDR1 MDHEN, CDR2 SYDVKM. The CDR3 length is 15 residues. The CDR3 is CASRNSGIPTGELFF. CDR3 DNA: TGTGCCAGCAGGAATAGCGGGATCCCCACCGGGGAGCTGTTTTTT.

The chain links TRBV11-3 to TRBJ2-2; maybe TRBD2 (5 bases). This CDR3 has 14 residues. CDR1 SGHNT and CDR2 YENEEA come from the germline V gene. Trimming pared 0 bases from V and 7 bases from J, leaving 9 bases between. The CDR3 loop is CASSLDNGGGELFF. The DNA for the CDR3 is TGTGCCAGCAGCTTAGATAATGGAGGCGGGGAGCTGTTTTTT.

The gene calls are TRBV6-5 and TRBJ2-5; D is undetermined. This CDR3 spans 11 amino acids. Trimming pared 2 bases from V and 4 bases from J, leaving 2 bases between. CDR1 MNHEY and CDR2 SVGAGI come from the germline V gene. In nucleotides, the CDR3 is TGTGCCAGCAGTTACGGAGAGACCCAGTACTTC. It translates to CASSYGETQYF.

This clone was picked up a small number of times. The chain employs TRBV6-1 and TRBJ1-2, with D unclear. The V end was cut by 8 bases, the J end by 5 bases, with 9 bases between. Germline V gene data show CDR1 as MNHNS and CDR2 as SASEGT. The CDR3 sequence is 11 residues long. CDR3 protein: CASPDGYGYTF. CDR3 bases: TGTGCCAGCCCCGACGGATATGGCTACACCTTC.

The chain is built from TRBV6-2 or TRBV6-3 and TRBJ2-7, with TRBD1 as a possible D gene (7 bases). V lost 2 bases and J 4 bases, leaving 24 bases between the germline ends. Germline lookup yields CDR1 MNHEY and CDR2 SVGEGT. The CDR3 is made up of 18 amino acids. For the CDR3, the DNA is TGTGCCAGCAGTTACCGCGGCAGGGGGGAAAGGGGGCTGTACGAGCAGTACTTC. Protein: CASSYRGRGERGLYEQYF.

This rearrangement joins TRBV5-1 to TRBJ1-1; no clear D. Germline CDR1 and CDR2: SGHRS and YFSETQ. Trimming shortened V by 0 bases and J by 3 bases, and 15 bases separated the two germline ends. This CDR3 region has 16 residues. CDR3 region: CASSLGPPRVDTEAFF. CDR3 sequence (DNA): TGCGCCAGCAGCTTGGGTCCTCCCCGGGTGGACACTGAAGCTTTCTTT.

Only a few counts were recorded for this clone. V gene TRBV2 combines with J gene TRBJ1-4, with D perhaps matching TRBD1 (5 bases). V dropped 4 bases and J dropped 6 bases, with 9 bases sitting between them. Germline CDR1 SNHLY, CDR2 FYNNEI. The CDR3 is made up of 13 amino acids. The CDR3 region has the DNA TGTGCCAGCAGTGTGAGAGGGGATGAAAAACTGTTTTTT. It encodes CASSVRGDEKLFF.

V and J are TRBV20-1 and TRBJ2-1; TRBD1 or TRBD2 may be the D gene (5 bases each). Germline CDR1 reads DFQATT; CDR2 reads SNEGSKA (reference sequence). This CDR3 is built from 12 residues. V shed 5 bases and J shed 9 bases, with 14 bases lying between them. CDR3 in amino acids: CSAGAMRGEQFF. As DNA, the CDR3 is TGCAGTGCTGGGGCCATGAGGGGTGAGCAGTTCTTC.

Turning to this clone: Its ends do not fully match the called genes, so a read error is possible. The CDR3 coding sequence is TGTGCCAGCAGGTCTCCGCAAGGGACCCAGTACTTC. It is translated as CASRSPQGTQYF. The chain is built from TRBV6-5 and TRBJ2-5, with no clear D. The CDR3 extends over 12 amino acids. Germline V CDR1 and CDR2: MNHEY, SVGAGI.

The gene calls are TRBV28 and TRBJ2-7, with TRBD1 matching over 8 bases. The ends lost 3 bases at V and 2 bases at J; junction bases unmatched: 3. The CDR3 runs 14 residues. CDR1 and CDR2 from the germline V gene are MDHEN and SYDVKM. The CDR3 region is CASSFRTGTYEQYV. For the CDR3, the DNA is TGTGCCAGCAGTTTCCGGACAGGGACCTACGAGCAGTACGTC.

The rearrangement uses TRBV28 and TRBJ1-3; D might be TRBD1 (6 bases). CDR3 length: 12 amino acids. Germline V CDR1 and CDR2: MDHEN, SYDVKM. V shed 4 bases and J shed 6 bases, with 7 bases lying between them. The CDR3 region has the DNA TGTGCCAGCAGTTCAGGGGAAAACACCATATATTTT. Residues: CASSSGENTIYF.